The 5 T cell receptor beta chains listed next were all sequenced from one sample in a study of blood T cell repertoires in COVID-19. The data were produced by immunoSEQ multiplex PCR, yet TCRdb's version contains in-frame clones alone and is incomplete. Of a few hundred thousand clones detected, roughly 86% appear once; the ten largest clones hold roughly 4%. Sequencing was performed on peripheral blood. The receptors derive from a man younger than 35 with active or convalescent COVID-19.

The chain uses TRBV6-5 and TRBJ1-4; no clear D gene. The CDR3 is made up of 14 amino acids. The V end lost 2 bases, the J end lost 3 bases, and 7 bases lay between the germline ends. Germline V gene sequence: CDR1 MNHEY, CDR2 SVGAGI. In DNA, the CDR3 is TGTGCCAGCAGTTACGCAGGCCCTAATGAAAAACTGTTTTTT. Translation gives CASSYAGPNEKLFF.

This clone showed up just once. The rearrangement links TRBV7-6 to TRBJ2-1; D is unclear. This CDR3 is 15 amino acids long. Germline CDR1 and CDR2: SGHVS and FNYEAQ. The V and J ends lost 1 base and 9 bases respectively, with 16 bases between them. The CDR3, as DNA: TGTGCCAGCAGCTTAGATGAGATCTCCTATCGTGAGCAGTTCTTC. Amino acid sequence: CASSLDEISYREQFF.

The chain joins TRBV7-9 to TRBJ2-3; D is ambiguous. The CDR3 runs 14 residues. Trimming stripped 1 base from V and 2 bases from J, with 7 bases between. The germline gives CDR1 SEHNR, CDR2 FQNEAQ (reference sequence). CDR3: CASSLGYYTDTQYF. CDR3 DNA sequence: TGTGCCAGCAGCTTAGGGTACTACACAGATACGCAGTATTTT. Full variable domain (rest looked up from reference TRBV7-9 and TRBJ2-3): DTGVSQNPRHKITKRGQNVTFRCDPISEHNRLYWYRQTLGQGPEFLTYFQNEAQLEKSRLLSDRFSAERPKGSFSTLEIQRTEQGDSAMYLCASSLGYYTDTQYFGPGTRLTVL.

The chain carries TRBV6-5 and TRBJ2-1; D may be TRBD2 (7 bases). The CDR3 spans 16 residues. V was shortened by 0 bases and J by 4 bases, with 13 bases between the two germline ends. CDR1 is MNHEY, CDR2 SVGAGI, per germline. Here the CDR3 DNA reads TGTGCCAGCAGTTACTCGCGGGGGCTGGTTTACAATGAGCAGTTCTTC. It yields the protein CASSYSRGLVYNEQFF.

The chain carries TRBV11-3 and TRBJ1-1; D gene ambiguous. CDR1 is SGHNT, CDR2 YENEEA, per germline. This CDR3 contains 12 residues. Trimming took 1 base from V and 10 from J, leaving 10 bases between them. In DNA form, the CDR3 reads TGTGCCAGCAGCTTAGGCCCAGAGGGAGCTTTCTTT. Residues: CASSLGPEGAFF.